This TCR beta chain was captured by sequencing in a study of radiotherapy plus CTLA-4 blockade in lung cancer. Profiling relied on immunoSEQ multiplex PCR, and the TCRdb table lists in-frame clones only, not all of them. The table includes more than 95,000 clones, 65% to 75% detected once. Germline loops: CDR1 SGHNT, CDR2 YYREEE (reference sequence). The CDR3 totals 15 residues. V lost 3 bases to trimming and J lost 7 bases, with 20 bases between them. Study findings and constraints: Reportedly, early blood T cell clone dynamics best predicted response, with interferon-beta. In blood, TCR clones derived from the tumor expanded after radiotherapy plus ipilimumab.

As regards this clone: Its antigen is unidentified.

The sample consisted of peripheral blood, taken from a patient treated with radiotherapy plus ipilimumab. V is TRBV5-4 and J is TRBJ2-7; TRBD2 is a possible D gene (6 bases). This TCR came from a human donor with non-small cell lung cancer who had a partial response to radiotherapy plus ipilimumab. Some clones in this sample may be carry-over from other donors' samples. CDR3 nucleotides: TGTGCCAGCAGCTACCGCATTGGGGGGATCGGAGAGCAGTACTTC. Encoded protein: CASSYRIGGIGEQYF.